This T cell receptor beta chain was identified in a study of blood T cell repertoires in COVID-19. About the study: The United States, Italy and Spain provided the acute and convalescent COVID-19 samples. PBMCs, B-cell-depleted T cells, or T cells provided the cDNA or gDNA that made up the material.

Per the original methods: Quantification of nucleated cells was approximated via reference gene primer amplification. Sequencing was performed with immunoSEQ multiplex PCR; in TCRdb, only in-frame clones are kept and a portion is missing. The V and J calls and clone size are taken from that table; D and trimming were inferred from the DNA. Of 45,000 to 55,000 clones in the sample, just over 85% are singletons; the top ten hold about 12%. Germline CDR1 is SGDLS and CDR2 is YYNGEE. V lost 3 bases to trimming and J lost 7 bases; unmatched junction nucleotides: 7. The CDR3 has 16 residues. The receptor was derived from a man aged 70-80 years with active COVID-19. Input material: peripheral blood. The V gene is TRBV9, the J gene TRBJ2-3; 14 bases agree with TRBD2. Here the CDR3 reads CASSERLAGGPNTQYF. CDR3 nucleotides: TGTGCCAGCAGCGAAAGACTAGCGGGGGGGCCGAATACGCAGTATTTT. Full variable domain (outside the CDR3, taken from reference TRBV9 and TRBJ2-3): DSGVTQTPKHLITATGQRVTLRCSPRSGDLSVYWYQQSLDQGLQFLIQYYNGEERAKGNILERFSAQQFPDLHSELNLSSLELGDSALYFCASSERLAGGPNTQYFGPGTRLTVL.